Each of the 29 T cell receptor beta chains below was sequenced from the same sample in a study of T cell changes during pregnancy in multiple sclerosis. Using immunoSEQ multiplex PCR, the repertoire was profiled, and TCRdb retains in-frame clones only, with some absent. The sample lists around 96,000 clones; nearly 95% were seen once. This specimen was peripheral blood, taken after pregnancy. The receptors come from a female donor in good health, enrolled as a control in a pregnancy study.

The rearrangement uses TRBV28 and TRBJ2-2; 14 positions match TRBD2. Trimming at V came to 6 bases and at J to 6 bases, leaving 6 bases not matched to a gene. The CDR3 extends over 16 amino acids. From germline, CDR1 is MDHEN and CDR2 SYDVKM. CDR3: CASSSGLAGGSGELFF. CDR3 coding DNA: TGTGCCAGCAGCAGTGGACTAGCGGGAGGTTCCGGGGAGCTGTTTTTT.

The chain uses TRBV7-9 and TRBJ2-3; no clear D. Germline V lookup: CDR1 SEHNR, CDR2 FQNEAQ (reference sequence). Trimming left V 5 bases short and J 0 bases short, with 9 bases between. This CDR3 is 14 amino acids long. The CDR3 nucleotides read TGTGCCAGCAGCCTCACGAGCAGCACAGATACGCAGTATTTT. Translation gives CASSLTSSTDTQYF.

The chain carries TRBV2 and TRBJ2-5, with 7 positions matching TRBD1. Looked up from germline, CDR1 is SNHLY and CDR2 is FYNNEI. The V gene end was trimmed by 6 bases and the J gene end by 3 bases; junction bases not matched to a gene: 4. The CDR3 runs 13 residues. Written as DNA, the CDR3 is TGTGCCAGCAGACGACAGGGAGAAGAGACCCAGTACTTC. It specifies CASRRQGEETQYF.

The chain combines TRBV6-1 with TRBJ1-2; 9 bases line up with TRBD1. V lost 6 bases, J lost 7 bases, and 9 bases stayed unmatched. Germline V gene lookup returns CDR1 MNHNS and CDR2 SASEGT. The CDR3 runs 14 residues. This chain's CDR3 is CASRTGTGHPGYTF. The CDR3, as DNA: TGTGCCAGCAGGACCGGGACAGGGCATCCTGGCTACACCTTC.

V gene TRBV7-9 combines with J gene TRBJ1-4, with D unresolved. This CDR3 contains 12 residues. Germline V gene data show CDR1 as SEHNR and CDR2 as FQNEAQ (reference sequence). V shed 4 bases and J shed 7 bases, with 7 bases lying between them. Written as DNA, the CDR3 is TGTGCCAGCAGCTCAGGTCCTGAAAAACTGTTTTTT. Residues: CASSSGPEKLFF. Filled out from reference TRBV7-9 and TRBJ1-4, the complete variable domain reads DTGVSQNPRHKITKRGQNVTFRCDPISEHNRLYWYRQTLGQGPEFLTYFQNEAQLEKSRLLSDRFSAERPKGSFSTLEIQRTEQGDSAMYLCASSSGPEKLFFGSGTQLSVL.

The gene calls are TRBV7-2 and TRBJ2-7, with 8 bases identical to TRBD2. The germline V gene encodes CDR1 SGHTA and CDR2 FQGNSA. V lost 3 bases to trimming and J lost 4 bases; unmatched junction nucleotides: 17. This CDR3 is 18 amino acids long. The CDR3: CASSFRGGGTLTMYEQYF. The CDR3 region has the DNA TGTGCCAGCAGCTTTAGGGGCGGGGGGACCCTTACGATGTACGAGCAGTACTTC.

The chain combines TRBV28 with TRBJ1-2, with 7 bases that match TRBD1. The V gene's germline CDR1 is MDHEN and CDR2 SYDVKM. The CDR3 spans 14 residues. V lost 6 bases, J lost 2 bases, and 6 bases stayed unmatched. In DNA, the CDR3 is TGTGCCAGCAGCACCCCGACAGGGAACTATGGCTACACCTTC. This translates into CASSTPTGNYGYTF.

The chain recombines TRBV4-2 with TRBJ1-4, with D possibly being TRBD1 (6 bases). The length of the CDR3 is 18 residues. Germline loops: CDR1 LGHNA, CDR2 YNFKEQ. V lost 4 bases and J 1 base, leaving 19 bases between the germline ends. In DNA form, the CDR3 reads TGTGCCAGCAGCCTAGTGAAGGGGGGACTAGTAACTAATGAAAAACTGTTTTTT. Protein sequence: CASSLVKGGLVTNEKLFF.

The V and J genes are TRBV2 and TRBJ2-7; TRBD2 is a possible D gene (6 bases). Germline CDR1 and CDR2: SNHLY and FYNNEI. The CDR3 contains 13 residues. Trimming stripped 6 bases from V and 2 bases from J, with 11 bases between. The chain's CDR3 is CASRRGVTYEQYF. In DNA form, the CDR3 reads TGTGCCAGCAGGCGGGGCGTGACCTACGAGCAGTACTTC.

The chain links TRBV19 to TRBJ2-7; the D gene is possibly TRBD1 (6 bases). This CDR3 is built from 14 residues. Trimming shortened V by 7 bases and J by 2 bases, and 15 bases separated the two germline ends. Germline CDR1 reads LNHDA; CDR2 reads SQIVND (reference sequence). The CDR3: CASTSTGGPYEQYF. The CDR3 bases are TGTGCCAGTACATCGACAGGTGGTCCCTACGAGCAGTACTTC.

The V gene is TRBV6-6, the J gene TRBJ1-4, with TRBD1 matching 7 bases. The CDR3 runs to 15 residues. Trimming cost V 7 bases and J 8 bases; bases outside gene matches: 13. Germline V gives CDR1 MNHNY, CDR2 SVGAGI (reference sequence). The CDR3 bases are TGTGCCAGCATACTACGGACAGGCGGAGGCGAAAAACTGTTTTTT. Amino acid sequence: CASILRTGGGEKLFF.

The chain combines TRBV19 with TRBJ2-1, with D perhaps TRBD2 (5 bases). The CDR3 is 15 residues long. V was shortened by 5 bases and J by 5 bases, with 16 bases between the two germline ends. From germline, CDR1 is LNHDA and CDR2 SQIVND (reference sequence). The CDR3 nucleotides read TGTGCCAGTAGTTGGACGTCGGGAAGAAACAATGAGCAGTTCTTC. Its protein is CASSWTSGRNNEQFF. Filled out from reference TRBV19 and TRBJ2-1, the complete variable domain reads DGGITQSPKYLFRKEGQNVTLSCEQNLNHDAMYWYRQDPGQGLRLIYYSQIVNDFQKGDIAEGYSVSREKKESFPLTVTSAQKNPTAFYLCASSWTSGRNNEQFFGPGTRLTVL.

J is TRBJ1-1 and V is TRBV4-1; tentative D call: TRBD1 (6 bases). V shed 3 bases and J shed 0 bases, with 17 bases lying between them. This CDR3 is built from 17 residues. Germline CDR1 and CDR2: MGHRA and YSYEKL. CDR3 DNA sequence: TGCGCCAGCAGCCACCTGACAGGTCTTCGACTGAACACTGAAGCTTTCTTT. Translation gives CASSHLTGLRLNTEAFF.

The rearrangement uses TRBV5-1 and TRBJ2-1, with 8 bases that match TRBD2. The CDR3 consists of 16 residues. With 0 bases clipped from V and 2 bases from J, the junction kept 4 bases outside the gene matches. The germline gives CDR1 SGHRS, CDR2 YFSETQ. CDR3 sequence (DNA): TGCGCCAGCAGCTTGGATGGCGGGAGGCCCTACAATGAGCAGTTCTTC. This gives the protein CASSLDGGRPYNEQFF.

This chain joins TRBV28 and TRBJ2-7, with 9 bases aligning to TRBD1. The germline V gene encodes CDR1 MDHEN and CDR2 SYDVKM. The V segment lost 5 bases and the J segment 7 bases; nucleotides outside the gene matches: 9. This CDR3 region has 14 residues. CDR3 residues: CASSLVGTGWEQYF. CDR3 in DNA: TGTGCCAGCAGTCTAGTGGGGACAGGGTGGGAGCAGTACTTC.

The chain carries TRBV5-1 and TRBJ2-7; 7 bases are shared with TRBD1. With 4 bases clipped from V and 1 base from J, the junction kept 8 bases outside the gene matches. CDR1 SGHRS and CDR2 YFSETQ come from the germline V gene. CDR3 length equals 15 residues. CDR3 residues: CASSTGTVFSYEQYF. CDR3 bases: TGCGCCAGCAGCACCGGGACAGTCTTTTCCTACGAGCAGTACTTC.

The chain uses TRBV4-2 and TRBJ2-1; tentatively, D is TRBD2 (6 bases). V dropped 0 bases and J dropped 0 bases, with 9 bases sitting between them. The germline CDR1 and CDR2 sequences are LGHNA and YNFKEQ. The CDR3 consists of 16 residues. The CDR3 coding sequence is TGTGCCAGCAGCCAAGATGACGGGAGCTCCTACAATGAGCAGTTCTTC. Translation gives CASSQDDGSSYNEQFF.

The genes are TRBV6-5 and TRBJ2-1; a weak D match, TRBD1 (5 bases). This CDR3 region has 15 residues. V shed 7 bases and J shed 7 bases, with 20 bases lying between them. Looked up from germline, CDR1 is MNHEY and CDR2 is SVGAGI. CDR3 in amino acids: CASTYTNKGKNEQFF. CDR3 bases: TGTGCCAGCACGTACACGAACAAGGGGAAGAATGAGCAGTTCTTC.

This sequence joins TRBV9 and TRBJ2-2; TRBD2 aligns across 8 bases. The V segment lost 1 base and the J segment 9 bases; nucleotides outside the gene matches: 2. The germline CDR1 and CDR2 sequences are SGDLS and YYNGEE. The CDR3 loop spans 13 amino acids. CDR3 DNA sequence: TGTGCCAGCAGCGTACTAGCGGGCCGGGAGCTGTTTTTT. Protein: CASSVLAGRELFF.

The chain links TRBV2 to TRBJ2-3, with TRBD1 identical over 8 bases. The CDR3 is 13 residues long. V shed 6 bases, J shed 5 bases, and the junction held 4 bases outside the gene matches. Germline-derived CDR1 and CDR2 are SNHLY and FYNNEI. As DNA, the CDR3 is TGTGCCAGCAGGGGACAGGAGATAGATACGCAGTATTTT. Translation: CASRGQEIDTQYF.

This clone was seen only once. V usage is TRBV27 and J usage is TRBJ2-7; 7 positions agree with TRBD2. CDR3 length equals 14 residues. V shed 2 bases and J 0 bases; nucleotides not matched to a gene: 1. Germline-derived CDR1 and CDR2 are MNHEY and SMNVEV (reference sequence). CDR3: CASSLAGASYEQYF. CDR3 DNA: TGTGCCAGCAGTTTAGCGGGAGCCTCCTACGAGCAGTACTTC.

This chain uses TRBV28 with TRBJ1-4; D not resolved. V dropped 2 bases and J dropped 8 bases, with 9 bases sitting between them. The V gene's germline CDR1 is MDHEN and CDR2 SYDVKM. The CDR3 has 13 residues. For the CDR3, the DNA is TGTGCCAGCAGTTTAAGTTCGGTAGAAAAACTGTTTTTT. It is translated as CASSLSSVEKLFF.

The chain carries TRBV9 and TRBJ1-5; 8 bases agree with TRBD1. The CDR3 consists of 16 residues. Germline values: CDR1 SGDLS, CDR2 YYNGEE. V lost 0 bases and J lost 1; bases outside the gene matches: 3. CDR3 sequence reads: CASSVDRGVSNQPQHF. CDR3 nucleotides: TGTGCCAGCAGCGTAGACAGGGGGGTAAGCAATCAGCCCCAGCATTTT.

The chain couples TRBV5-1 to TRBJ1-2; D is uncertain. The CDR3 runs to 11 residues. V was cut by 3 bases and J by 4 bases, with 4 bases left in between. CDR1 and CDR2 (germline): SGHRS, YFSETQ. CDR3 in amino acids: CASSSLYGYTF. In DNA form, the CDR3 reads TGCGCCAGCAGCTCTCTCTATGGCTACACCTTC.

The V call is TRBV6-5, the J call TRBJ1-1, with D uncertain. This CDR3 comprises 11 residues. Germline V gene sequence: CDR1 MNHEY, CDR2 SVGAGI. Between the trimmed V and J ends, which lost 6 bases and 5 bases, there was a span of 7 bases. The CDR3 loop is CASSSRTEAFF. The CDR3 nucleotides are TGTGCCAGCAGCTCCCGGACTGAAGCTTTCTTT.

This chain joins TRBV7-8 and TRBJ2-5, with TRBD1 as a possible D gene (6 bases). V was trimmed by 7 bases and J by 2 bases, leaving 11 bases between them. Looked up from germline, CDR1 is SGHVS and CDR2 is FQNEAQ. The CDR3 runs 13 residues. The CDR3 bases are TGTGCCAGCACCCGGACAGTTCAAGAGACCCAGTACTTC. It specifies CASTRTVQETQYF.

The chain recombines TRBV9 with TRBJ2-1; D ambiguous. Trimming took 6 bases from V and 4 from J, leaving 17 bases between them. Germline-derived CDR1 and CDR2 are SGDLS and YYNGEE. This CDR3 is 15 amino acids long. CDR3 DNA sequence: TGTGCCAGCACCAAGACCCCCCTAGATTACAATGAGCAGTTCTTC. Translating it yields CASTKTPLDYNEQFF.

The chain recombines TRBV28 with TRBJ1-2; 7 bases are shared with TRBD1. CDR1 MDHEN and CDR2 SYDVKM come from the germline V gene. With V trimmed by 5 bases and J by 1 base, 13 bases remained unmatched. This CDR3 comprises 17 residues. CDR3: CASSNRDSLVLNYGYTF. Here the CDR3 DNA reads TGTGCCAGCAGTAACCGGGACAGCTTAGTTCTTAACTATGGCTACACCTTC.

The chain employs TRBV19 and TRBJ2-7, with 9 bases fitting TRBD2. Germline V CDR1 and CDR2: LNHDA, SQIVND (reference sequence). This CDR3 spans 15 amino acids. V trimming: 2 bases; J trimming: 2 bases; junction bases outside the gene matches: 4. CDR3 residues: CASSIRLAGTYEQYF. CDR3 DNA sequence: TGTGCCAGTAGTATAAGGCTAGCGGGAACCTACGAGCAGTACTTC.